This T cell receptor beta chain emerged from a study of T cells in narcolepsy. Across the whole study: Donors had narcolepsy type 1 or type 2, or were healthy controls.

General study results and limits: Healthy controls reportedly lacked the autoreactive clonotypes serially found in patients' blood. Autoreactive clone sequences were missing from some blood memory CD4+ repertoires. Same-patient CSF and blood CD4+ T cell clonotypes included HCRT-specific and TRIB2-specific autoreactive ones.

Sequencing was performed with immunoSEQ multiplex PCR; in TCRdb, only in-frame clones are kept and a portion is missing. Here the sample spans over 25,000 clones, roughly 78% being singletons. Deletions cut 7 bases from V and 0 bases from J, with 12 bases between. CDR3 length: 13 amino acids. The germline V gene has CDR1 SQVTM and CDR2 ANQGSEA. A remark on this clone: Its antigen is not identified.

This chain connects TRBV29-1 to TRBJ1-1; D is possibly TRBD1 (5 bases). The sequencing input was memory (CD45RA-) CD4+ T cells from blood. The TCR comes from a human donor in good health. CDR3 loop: CSAEQEMNTEAFF. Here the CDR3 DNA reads TGCAGCGCGGAACAGGAGATGAACACTGAAGCTTTCTTT. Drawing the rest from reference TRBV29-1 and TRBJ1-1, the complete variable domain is SAVISQKPSRDICQRGTSLTIQCQVDSQVTMMFWYRQQPGQSLTLIATANQGSEATYESGFVIDKFPISRPNLTFSTLTVSNMSPEDSSIYLCSAEQEMNTEAFFGQGTRLTVV.